This is a list of T cell receptor beta chains from one sample in a study of technical replicates of blood from a few donors. Clones were read by immunoSEQ multiplex PCR, and TCRdb kept only the in-frame ones, dropping some. This table holds tens of thousands of clones, more than 85% found once. The sample taken for sequencing was T cells isolated from PBMCs. Receptors were obtained from a human donor in good health. Both conserved end residues are trimmed from each CDR3. Clone size is stated in some rows and not others, as once, few, many or a class when expanded.

clone size	V gene	J gene	CDR3 protein
.	TRBV13	TRBJ2-5	ASSPGGVWETQY
.	TRBV6-1	TRBJ2-1	ASSEYGGRTYNEQF
.	TRBV28	TRBJ1-5	ASSQQGSPQH
.	TRBV7-9	TRBJ2-2	ASSTGQANTGELF
.	TRBV19	TRBJ1-2	ASTTRGGDYGYT
once	TRBV4-3	TRBJ2-4	ASSQDSSSRPGQIIAKNIQY
once	TRBV6-5	TRBJ1-2	ASSYSTGTARYGYT
.	TRBV4-3	TRBJ2-2	ASRTGGFTGELF
.	TRBV14	TRBJ2-1	ASSYTRYNEQF
.	TRBV13	TRBJ2-5	ASSLGEVGTSQETQY
.	TRBV9	TRBJ1-2	ASSDQGHGYT
.	TRBV4-3	TRBJ2-3	ASSQRGSITDTQY
.	TRBV5-5	TRBJ1-5	ASSLAAEYNQPQH
.	TRBV28	TRBJ1-1	ASSPTGIPGTEAF
.	TRBV7-3	TRBJ1-4	ASSPGQITNEKLF
.	TRBV10-3	TRBJ2-1	ATGTSGSSEQF
.	TRBV28	TRBJ2-4	ASSLSRTNIQY